The 5 T cell receptor beta chains reported below all come from one sample, sequenced in a study of shared clonotypes between healthy human individuals (dated by TCRdb to 2018 to 2020). The receptor library was made with the immunoSEQ multiplex PCR assay. Drawn from immuneACCESS, this table holds only the in-frame rearrangements with V and J called that TCRdb kept. Clones are partly lost; checked studies trace under half to an unresolved V gene and leave the rest unexplained. This sample is represented by about 2.4 million clones; more than 80% of them were singletons. Of the sample, around 0.15% falls within the top ten clones. The sequenced sample consisted of naive CD4+ T cells sorted from blood. The sample's cell subset or site label, in plain terms: CD45RA+ positively selected. Every receptor here comes from a man between 18 and 35 years old in good health.

A remark on this clone: The sample holds other DNA sequences that translate to the same CDR3. The CDR3 DNA is TGCGCCAGCAGCTTGGCCCTAGCGGGGAGCACAGATACGCAGTATTTT. It translates to CASSLALAGSTDTQYF. The chain couples TRBV5-1 to TRBJ2-3; 9 nucleotides line up with TRBD2. The CDR3 is made up of 16 amino acids. Germline lookup yields CDR1 SGHRS and CDR2 YFSETQ. V lost 0 bases to trimming and J lost 0 bases; unmatched junction nucleotides: 2.

The V gene is TRBV2, the J gene TRBJ1-5; TRBD1 is a possible D gene (6 bases). This CDR3 is built from 14 residues. The V gene lost 4 bases and the J gene lost 3 bases, with 10 bases spanning the gap. Germline V gene sequence: CDR1 SNHLY, CDR2 FYNNEI. For the CDR3, the DNA is TGTGCCAGCAGTGCAGGACAGAACAATCAGCCCCAGCATTTT. Translation: CASSAGQNNQPQHF.

This clone has a single count. The J gene is TRBJ2-7, the V gene TRBV7-9; D gene ambiguous. The V gene lost 6 bases and the J gene lost 3 bases, with 12 bases spanning the gap. Germline CDR1 reads SEHNR; CDR2 reads FQNEAQ (reference sequence). The CDR3 sequence is 13 residues long. The CDR3 DNA reads TGTGCCAGCAGAGGCGTAGGATTCTACGAGCAGTACTTC. It is translated as CASRGVGFYEQYF.

The chain uses TRBV6-5 and TRBJ2-7; 7 nucleotides line up with TRBD2. The CDR3 contains 15 residues. In germline, CDR1 is MNHEY, CDR2 SVGAGI. J gave up 0 bases and V 6 bases, and 8 bases lay outside the gene matches. Written as DNA, the CDR3 is TGTGCCAGCAGCAACAGCGGCGGGGGCTCCTACGAGCAGTACTTC. Translating gives CASSNSGGGSYEQYF.

This clone has just one count. J is TRBJ1-4 and V is TRBV10-2, with 7 bases matching TRBD1. The CDR3 contains 16 residues. CDR1 WSHSY and CDR2 SAAADI come from the germline V gene. Unmatched junction bases numbered 4, after V lost 3 bases and J lost 0 bases. The CDR3 sequence: CASSDRDRSTNEKLFF. In DNA, the CDR3 is TGCGCCAGCAGTGACCGGGACAGATCAACTAATGAAAAACTGTTTTTT.